This TCR beta chain emerged from a study of blood T cell repertoires in COVID-19. Overall study: The analysed material was cDNA or gDNA that came from T cells, B-cell-depleted T cells, or PBMCs.

Seattle's enrolled individuals joined amid active infection and were then monitored longitudinally. TCRdb's copy holds only in-frame clones and misses some; the assay was immunoSEQ multiplex PCR. Of roughly 150,000 clones detected, 70% to 90% appear once; the ten largest clones hold 7% to 10%. Material: peripheral blood. The clonotype comes from a woman in her fifties or sixties with COVID-19, enrolled during active disease.

Here the CDR3 reads CAWGDPGGGQPQHF. In DNA, the CDR3 is TGTGCCTGGGGAGACCCCGGGGGGGGGCAGCCCCAGCATTTT. The chain recombines TRBV30 with TRBJ1-5; D might be TRBD1 (5 bases). Trimming shortened V by 5 bases and J by 7 bases, and 18 bases separated the two germline ends. This CDR3 is 14 amino acids long. Looked up from germline, CDR1 is GTSNPN and CDR2 is SVGIG (reference sequence).